The rows below give T cell receptor beta chains drawn from one sample of a study of response to subunit inactivated influenza vaccine. TCRdb fed the RT-PCR reads into MiXCR, producing one record per CDR3 protein. The profile shows approximately 530,000 distinct CDR3 sequences, approximately 7.1% of them singletons. The material sequenced was PBMCs from blood, taken less than 30 months after vaccination. The source is a man aged 45-69 years who received an inactivated influenza vaccine. Each CDR3 is given with its conserved first and last residue. A D gene is named only where the DNA matches it firmly. Size values are once, few and many counts, or a class for expanded clones, and some rows have none.

CDR3: CASSPKLAGGPRGSEQFF; DNA: TGTGCCAGCTCACCTAAACTAGCGGGAGGGCCCCGGGGTTCTGAGCAGTTCTTC; V: TRBV18; D: TRBD2; J: TRBJ2-1; size: .
CDR3: CASSNLGVVGTDTQYF; DNA: TGTGCCAGCAGCAACCTGGGGGTAGTCGGCACAGATACGCAGTATTTT; V: TRBV7-2; D: .; J: TRBJ2-3; size: many
CDR3: CASSELGQRTSGSYNEQFF; DNA: TGTGCCAGCAGTGAATTGGGGCAGCGTACTAGCGGGAGTTACAATGAGCAGTTCTTC; V: TRBV25-1; D: TRBD2; J: TRBJ2-1; size: .
CDR3: CASSLGQAPNQPQHF; DNA: TGTGCCAGCAGTTTAGGGCAGGCCCCCAATCAGCCCCAGCATTTT; V: TRBV12-3/TRBV12-4; D: .; J: TRBJ1-5; size: few
CDR3: CASSHLQGAKDTQYF; DNA: TGTGCCAGCAGTCACCTACAGGGGGCAAAAGATACGCAGTATTTT; V: TRBV6-5; D: TRBD1; J: TRBJ2-3; size: .
CDR3: CASSSSGVISYEQYF; DNA: TGTGCCAGCAGTTCCAGCGGGGTCATATCCTACGAGCAGTACTTC; V: TRBV6-2/TRBV6-3; D: TRBD2; J: TRBJ2-7; size: .
CDR3: CASSQGPGGRHTGELFF; DNA: TGCGCCAGCAGCCAAGGTCCGGGGGGGCGGCACACCGGGGAGCTGTTTTTT; V: TRBV4-1; D: TRBD2; J: TRBJ2-2; size: many
CDR3: CASAGSGRAKNIQYF; DNA: TGTGCCAGCGCGGGGTCGGGGAGGGCCAAAAACATTCAGTACTTC; V: TRBV6-1; D: .; J: TRBJ2-4; size: few
CDR3: CATRTGAGAPQHF; DNA: TGTGCCACCAGGACAGGGGCAGGAGCACCCCAGCATTTT; V: TRBV6-1; D: TRBD1; J: TRBJ1-5; size: many
CDR3: CAISERETENGDTQYF; DNA: TGTGCCATCAGTGAGAGGGAGACCGAAAACGGGGATACGCAGTATTTT; V: TRBV10-3; D: .; J: TRBJ2-3; size: many
CDR3: CASSKVAEQFF; DNA: TGTGCCAGCAGTAAGGTGGCTGAGCAGTTCTTC; V: TRBV28; D: .; J: TRBJ2-1; size: .
CDR3: CASSLSRLTSGANVLTF; DNA: TGTGCCAGCAGTTTATCTCGCCTTACCTCTGGGGCCAACGTCCTGACTTTC; V: TRBV27; D: .; J: TRBJ2-6; size: few
CDR3: CSARGTPGTAITHYGYTF; DNA: TGCAGTGCTAGAGGAACACCCGGGACAGCCATTACGCACTATGGCTACACCTTC; V: TRBV20-1; D: TRBD1; J: TRBJ1-2; size: few
CDR3: CASSVQTAGNTIYF; DNA: TGTGCCAGCAGTGTCCAAACAGCTGGAAACACCATATATTTT; V: TRBV2; D: .; J: TRBJ1-3; size: .
CDR3: CATSRDHLDTQYF; DNA: TGTGCCACCAGCAGAGATCATTTAGATACGCAGTATTTT; V: TRBV15; D: .; J: TRBJ2-3; size: many
CDR3: CAISLYRVGNTEAFF; DNA: TGTGCCATCAGCCTATACAGGGTTGGAAACACTGAAGCTTTCTTT; V: TRBV10-3; D: .; J: TRBJ1-1; size: .
CDR3: CASRRGILNEQFF; DNA: TGCGCCAGCAGACGCGGAATCCTCAATGAGCAGTTCTTC; V: TRBV10-2; D: .; J: TRBJ2-1; size: few
CDR3: CASSVVDLAGVTGELFF; DNA: TGTGCCAGCAGCGTAGTTGACCTAGCGGGAGTTACCGGGGAGCTGTTTTTT; V: TRBV9; D: TRBD2; J: TRBJ2-2; size: few
CDR3: CSARDQTGETQPQHF; DNA: TGCAGTGCTAGAGATCAAACAGGGGAGACTCAGCCCCAGCATTTT; V: TRBV20-1; D: TRBD1; J: TRBJ1-5; size: many
CDR3: CASSPRAQNMAGELFF; DNA: TGTGCCAGCAGCCCCCGGGCACAGAACATGGCCGGGGAGCTGTTTTTT; V: TRBV4-2; D: .; J: TRBJ2-2; size: many
CDR3: CASSLEYSGANVLTF; DNA: TGTGCCAGCAGCTTAGAGTATTCTGGGGCCAACGTCCTGACTTTC; V: TRBV6-5; D: .; J: TRBJ2-6; size: many
CDR3: CSARDVIGDSLNEQYF; DNA: TGCAGTGCTAGAGATGTAATTGGGGACTCTCTTAACGAGCAGTACTTC; V: TRBV20-1; D: .; J: TRBJ2-7; size: .
CDR3: CASSLVGTNGYTF; DNA: TGTGCCAGCAGCTTAGTCGGGACAAATGGCTACACCTTC; V: TRBV11-2; D: .; J: TRBJ1-2; size: .
CDR3: CASSTQLGADTQYF; DNA: TGTGCCAGCAGTACCCAACTAGGGGCAGATACGCAGTATTTT; V: TRBV6-1; D: .; J: TRBJ2-3; size: .
CDR3: CASRRVEGLYGYTF; DNA: TGTGCCAGCAGACGGGTGGAGGGGCTCTATGGCTACACCTTC; V: TRBV7-9; D: .; J: TRBJ1-2; size: .
CDR3: CASSLGLAGGEQYF; DNA: TGTGCCAGCAGTTTAGGGCTAGCGGGCGGTGAGCAGTACTTC; V: TRBV6-2/TRBV6-3; D: TRBD2; J: TRBJ2-7; size: many
CDR3: CASSNRGQGTQYF; DNA: TGTGCCAGCAGTAACCGGGGACAGGGGACGCAGTATTTT; V: TRBV12-3/TRBV12-4; D: TRBD1; J: TRBJ2-3; size: .